This TCR beta chain was sequenced in a study of cytomegalovirus exposure and HLA in healthy donors. The wider study: Earlier, 100 million to 130 million unique TCR beta sequences were recovered from about 200 million T cells by an analysis.

Study observations and caveats: In a later analysis, common viral pathogens appeared linked to several of the most significant clusters. Researchers reported in a later analysis that a missense DCLRE1C variant was tied to TCR beta V- and J-gene trimming.

Of note for this clone: No antigen is known for it.

Primers included in the PCR were 60 Vbeta and 13 Jbeta primers. Sequencing used immunoSEQ multiplex PCR; TCRdb keeps in-frame clones, though not all of them. The sample records tens of thousands of clones, about 80% being singletons. The sequencing sample was made of PBMCs. This TCR derives from a male donor in good health and CMV-seronegative.

Here the CDR3 reads CASSSGTVSYEQYF. As DNA, the CDR3 is TGTGCCAGCAGCTCCGGGACAGTCTCCTACGAGCAGTACTTC. The chain recombines TRBV7-2 with TRBJ2-5; 7 bases match TRBD1. The better agreement between TRBJ2-7 and the DNA end casts doubt on the J call. The CDR3 runs to 14 residues. Germline V gene sequence: CDR1 SGHTA, CDR2 FQGNSA.